A selection of T cell receptor beta chains follows, all from one sample in a study of spatial heterogeneity in lung cancer. TCRdb reprocessed the 5' RACE reads via MiXCR and lists one record per CDR3 protein. The data contain over 95,000 distinct CDR3 sequences, less than 14% of them singletons. The material sequenced was PBMCs, taken at follow-up. These receptors were collected from a female donor with early-stage non-small cell lung cancer. Both conserved end residues are part of each CDR3. The D gene is left open where the match is weak. Clone size, where shown, is once, few, many, or a class for clones that have expanded.

many	TRBV21-1	TRBJ2-4	NA	CASSKGTGSVAKNIQYF	TGTGCCAGCAGCAAAGGGACAGGGTCCGTAGCCAAAAACATTCAGTACTTC
NA	TRBV4-1	TRBJ2-5	TRBD1	CASSQGQGIGETQYF	TGCGCCAGCAGCCAAGGACAGGGAATCGGAGAGACCCAGTACTTC
NA	TRBV10-3	TRBJ2-1	TRBD2	CAINDLGLAGSNEQFF	TGTGCCATCAACGACTTGGGACTAGCGGGATCCAATGAGCAGTTCTTC
NA	TRBV29-1	TRBJ1-5	NA	CSVEDHQKGKPNQPQHF	TGCAGCGTTGAAGATCACCAAAAGGGTAAGCCCAATCAGCCCCAGCATTTT
many	TRBV2	TRBJ2-4	NA	CASKWDFTQYF	TGTGCCAGCAAGTGGGACTTTACTCAGTACTTC
many	TRBV4-2	TRBJ2-5	TRBD2	CASSQGLSGRETQYF	TGTGCCAGCAGCCAAGGGCTTAGCGGGCGAGAGACCCAGTACTTC
few	TRBV5-4	TRBJ2-1	TRBD2	CASSQGGLAGVEQFF	TGTGCCAGCAGCCAGGGGGGACTAGCGGGAGTTGAGCAGTTCTTC
few	TRBV7-2	TRBJ2-4	NA	CASTQLGIQYF	TGTGCCAGCACCCAGTTGGGCATTCAGTACTTC
NA	TRBV27	TRBJ2-6	NA	CASSLRGITSGANVLTF	TGTGCCAGCAGTTTACGAGGCATCACCTCTGGGGCCAACGTCCTGACTTTC
many	TRBV30	TRBJ2-5	TRBD1	CAWSFGTGPETQYF	TGTGCCTGGAGTTTTGGGACAGGGCCAGAGACCCAGTACTTC
NA	TRBV24-1	TRBJ2-3	TRBD2	CATSDRSAGELDTQYF	TGTGCCACCAGTGATCGGTCAGCGGGAGAATTAGATACGCAGTATTTT
many	TRBV2	TRBJ1-3	TRBD1	CASKAGQVFSGNTIYF	TGTGCCAGCAAAGCGGGACAGGTCTTCTCTGGAAACACCATATATTTT
few	TRBV24-1	TRBJ1-2	TRBD1	CATGDGDSYGYTF	TGTGCCACCGGTGACGGGGACAGCTATGGCTACACCTTC
NA	TRBV4-2	TRBJ2-4	NA	CASSQDISGSVYIQYF	TGTGCCAGCAGCCAAGACATATCCGGGAGCGTTTACATTCAGTACTTC
NA	TRBV11-3	TRBJ2-2	NA	CASAGGAGHSSPGELFF	TGTGCCAGCGCCGGAGGAGCGGGACATTCTTCGCCCGGGGAGCTGTTTTTT
few	TRBV6-4	TRBJ2-2	NA	CASKEGQNTGELFF	TGTGCCAGCAAGGAGGGGCAAAACACCGGGGAGCTGTTTTTT
few	TRBV19	TRBJ1-1	NA	CASSTRAGYTEAFF	TGTGCCAGTAGTACTCGAGCAGGGTACACTGAAGCTTTCTTT
many	TRBV11-2	TRBJ2-1	TRBD2	CASSSIGLAGGPSSYNEQFF	TGTGCCAGCAGCTCTATTGGACTAGCGGGAGGGCCGAGCTCCTACAATGAGCAGTTCTTC
many	TRBV3-1	TRBJ2-7	NA	CASSQDRATYEQYF	TGTGCCAGCAGCCAAGATAGGGCGACCTACGAGCAGTACTTC
few	TRBV2	TRBJ2-5	NA	CASSRRETQYF	TGTGCCAGCAGTAGGCGAGAGACCCAGTACTTC
few	TRBV12-3/TRBV12-4	TRBJ2-5	NA	CASSFGGETQYF	TGTGCCAGCAGTTTTGGGGGGGAGACCCAGTACTTC
many	TRBV4-2	TRBJ2-1	NA	CASSQVGAPGDNEQFF	TGTGCCAGCAGCCAAGTCGGGGCGCCTGGGGACAATGAGCAGTTCTTC
few	TRBV7-6	TRBJ1-2	NA	CASSLARGYGYTF	TGTGCCAGCAGCTTAGCCAGGGGTTATGGCTACACCTTC
many	TRBV12-3/TRBV12-4	TRBJ1-1	NA	CASSAAGQQNTEAFF	TGTGCCAGCAGCGCCGCAGGACAGCAGAACACTGAAGCTTTCTTT
NA	TRBV11-2	TRBJ2-1	NA	CASVLTNEQFF	TGTGCCAGCGTCCTAACCAATGAGCAGTTCTTC
few	TRBV6-1	TRBJ2-6	NA	CASSGWTPSSGANVLTF	TGTGCCAGCAGTGGATGGACACCCAGCTCTGGGGCCAACGTCCTGACTTTC
NA	TRBV28	TRBJ2-3	TRBD2	CASSYLAGKADTQYF	TGTGCCAGCAGTTATCTAGCGGGAAAAGCAGATACGCAGTATTTT
many	TRBV27	TRBJ2-7	TRBD1	CASSLIPPGTGSHEQYF	TGTGCCAGCAGTCTCATACCCCCCGGGACAGGGTCCCACGAGCAGTACTTC
NA	TRBV11-2	TRBJ2-5	TRBD2	CASSLVSRGRDQYF	TGTGCCAGCAGCTTAGTGTCTCGCGGGAGGGACCAGTACTTC